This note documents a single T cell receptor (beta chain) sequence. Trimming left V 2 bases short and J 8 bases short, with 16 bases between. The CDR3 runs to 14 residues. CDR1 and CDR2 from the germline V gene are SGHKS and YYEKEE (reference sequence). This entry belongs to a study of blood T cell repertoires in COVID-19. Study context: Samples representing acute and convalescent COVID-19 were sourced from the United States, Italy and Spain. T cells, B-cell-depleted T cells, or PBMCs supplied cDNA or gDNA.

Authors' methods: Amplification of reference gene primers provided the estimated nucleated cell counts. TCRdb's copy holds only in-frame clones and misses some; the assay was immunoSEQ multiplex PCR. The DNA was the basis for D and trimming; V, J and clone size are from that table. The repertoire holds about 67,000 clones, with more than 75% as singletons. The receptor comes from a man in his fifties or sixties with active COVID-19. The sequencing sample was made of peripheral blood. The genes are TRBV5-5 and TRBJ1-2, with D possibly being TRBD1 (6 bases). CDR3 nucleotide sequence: TGTGCCAGCAGCTTAATTGCAGGGGAATCCGGCTACACCTTC. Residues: CASSLIAGESGYTF.